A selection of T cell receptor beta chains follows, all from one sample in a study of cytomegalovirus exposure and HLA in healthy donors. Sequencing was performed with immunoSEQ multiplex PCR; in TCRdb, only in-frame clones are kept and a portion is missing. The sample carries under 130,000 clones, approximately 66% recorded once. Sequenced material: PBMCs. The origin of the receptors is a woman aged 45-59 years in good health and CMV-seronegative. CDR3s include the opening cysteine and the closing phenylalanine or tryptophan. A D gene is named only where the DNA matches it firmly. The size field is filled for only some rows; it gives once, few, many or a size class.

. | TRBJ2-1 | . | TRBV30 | CAWSIATEQFF | TGTGCCTGGAGTATAGCTACTGAGCAGTTCTTC
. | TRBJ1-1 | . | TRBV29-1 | CREGRTEAFF | TGCAGGGAAGGCAGGACAGAAGCTTTCTTT
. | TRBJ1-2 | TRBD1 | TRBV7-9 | CASSTRQGVGYTF | TGTGCCAGCAGCACGCGCCAGGGGGTCGGCTACACCTTC
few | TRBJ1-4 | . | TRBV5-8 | CASSLVVSGGWEKLFF | TGTGCCAGCAGCTTAGTCGTTTCCGGAGGATGGGAAAAACTGTTTTTT
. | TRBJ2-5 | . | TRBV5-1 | CASSFSNQETQYF | TGCGCCAGCAGCTTCAGTAACCAAGAGACCCAGTACTTC
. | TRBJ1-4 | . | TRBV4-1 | CASSQEGRLGLFF | TGCGCCAGCAGCCAAGAAGGGAGGCTTGGACTGTTTTTT
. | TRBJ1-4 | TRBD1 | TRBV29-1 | CSVTRTGAPKLFF | TGCAGCGTTACTAGAACAGGGGCCCCAAAACTGTTTTTT
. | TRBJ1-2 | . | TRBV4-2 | CASSEQGFYGYTF | TGTGCCAGCAGCGAACAGGGCTTCTATGGCTACACCTTC
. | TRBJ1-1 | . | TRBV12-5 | CASGPGRAMNTEAFF | TGTGCTAGTGGCCCAGGCAGGGCCATGAACACTGAAGCTTTCTTT
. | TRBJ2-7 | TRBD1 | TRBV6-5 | CASRYSGTGLYEQYF | TGTGCCAGCAGATACTCCGGGACAGGGCTCTACGAGCAGTACTTC
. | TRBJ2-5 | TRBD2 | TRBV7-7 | CASSLNRGILAGGPETQYF | TGTGCTAGCAGCTTAAACAGGGGCATTCTAGCGGGGGGGCCGGAGACCCAGTACTTC
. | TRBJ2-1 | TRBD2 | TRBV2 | CASSGLAASIDEQFF | TGTGCCAGCAGTGGACTAGCGGCAAGCATCGATGAGCAGTTCTTC
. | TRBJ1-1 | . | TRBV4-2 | CASSQDLGQGYSFF | TGTGCCAGCAGCCAAGACCTTGGGCAGGGGTACTCTTTCTTT
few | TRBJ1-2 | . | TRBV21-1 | CASSKLCRNLYGYTF | TGTGCCAGCAGCAAACTTTGCAGGAACCTCTATGGCTACACCTTC
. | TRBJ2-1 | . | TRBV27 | CASSYLDREQFF | TGTGCCAGCAGTTACCTAGATAGGGAGCAGTTCTTC
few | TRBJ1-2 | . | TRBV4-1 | CASSQTPDSFMGYTF | TGCGCCAGCAGCCAAACCCCAGATTCGTTTATGGGCTACACCTTC
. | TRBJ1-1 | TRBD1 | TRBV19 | CASSIDGQVNTEAFF | TGTGCCAGTAGTATAGACGGACAGGTGAACACTGAAGCTTTCTTT
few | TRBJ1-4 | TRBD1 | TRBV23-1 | CASSQSDDRGVREKLFF | TGCGCCAGCAGTCAATCCGACGACAGGGGAGTCCGTGAAAAACTGTTTTTT
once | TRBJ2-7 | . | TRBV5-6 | CASSLGQIYEQYF | TGTGCCAGCAGCTTGGGCCAAATATACGAGCAGTACTTC
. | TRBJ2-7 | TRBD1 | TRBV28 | CASSFPGTGVEQYF | TGTGCCAGCAGTTTTCCCGGGACAGGGGTCGAGCAGTACTTC
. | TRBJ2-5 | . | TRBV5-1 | CASSTRGSSETQYF | TGCGCCAGCAGCACCCGGGGTAGTTCGGAGACCCAGTACTTC
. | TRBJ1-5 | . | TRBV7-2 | CASSPGPGFRQPQHF | TGTGCCAGCAGCCCAGGGCCGGGTTTTCGGCAGCCCCAGCATTTT
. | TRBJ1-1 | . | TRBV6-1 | CASSEGRGGAFF | TGTGCCAGCAGTGAAGGTCGAGGGGGAGCTTTCTTT
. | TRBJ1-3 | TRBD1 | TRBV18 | CASSPYRGSGNTIYF | TGTGCCAGCTCACCATACAGGGGGTCTGGAAACACCATATATTTT
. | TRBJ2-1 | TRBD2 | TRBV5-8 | CASSPLAGGRGEQFF | TGTGCCAGCAGCCCACTAGCGGGGGGCCGGGGTGAGCAGTTCTTC
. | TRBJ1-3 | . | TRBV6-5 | CASQTGSSGNTIYF | TGTGCCAGCCAAACAGGGAGCTCTGGAAACACCATATATTTT
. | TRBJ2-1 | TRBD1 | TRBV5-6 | CASSSRGKVYNEQFF | TGTGCCAGCAGCTCCAGGGGGAAAGTCTACAATGAGCAGTTCTTC
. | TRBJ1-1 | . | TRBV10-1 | CARRHDGHTEAFF | TGCGCCAGGAGACATGATGGTCACACTGAAGCTTTCTTT
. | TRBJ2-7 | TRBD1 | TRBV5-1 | CASSSGRGWYEQYF | TGCGCCAGCAGCTCCGGCAGGGGGTGGTACGAGCAGTACTTC
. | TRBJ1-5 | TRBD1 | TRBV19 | CASSFGSGGGQPQHF | TGTGCCAGTAGTTTCGGCTCAGGGGGAGGACAGCCCCAGCATTTT
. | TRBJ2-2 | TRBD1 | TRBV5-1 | CASSWIPGQGTGELFF | TGCGCCAGCAGCTGGATACCGGGACAGGGGACCGGGGAGCTGTTTTTT
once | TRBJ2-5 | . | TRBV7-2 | CASSPTQTQYF | TGTGCCAGCAGCCCTACGCAGACCCAGTACTTC
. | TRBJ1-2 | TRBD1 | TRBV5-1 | CASRQTGVHGYTF | TGCGCCAGCAGGCAAACAGGGGTTCATGGCTACACCTTC
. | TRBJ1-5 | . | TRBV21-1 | CASRQYAWTGPFPQHF | TGTGCCAGCAGGCAGTATGCATGGACAGGGCCCTTTCCCCAGCATTTT
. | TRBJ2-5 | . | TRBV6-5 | CASSYLTRKETQYF | TGTGCCAGCAGTTACCTTACTAGGAAAGAGACCCAGTACTTC
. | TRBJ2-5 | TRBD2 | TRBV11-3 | CASSLDLAGGVEETQYF | TGTGCCAGCAGCTTAGATTTAGCGGGAGGAGTTGAGGAGACCCAGTACTTC
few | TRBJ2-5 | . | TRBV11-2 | CASSLAAFQETQYF | TGTGCCAGCAGCTTAGCAGCGTTCCAAGAGACCCAGTACTTC
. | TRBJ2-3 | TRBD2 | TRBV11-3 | CASSRIAGAPDTQYF | TGTGCCAGCAGCAGAATAGCGGGAGCTCCAGATACGCAGTATTTT
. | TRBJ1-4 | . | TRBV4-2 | CASSQGQGKEKLFF | TGTGCCAGCAGCCAAGGGCAGGGCAAGGAAAAACTGTTTTTT
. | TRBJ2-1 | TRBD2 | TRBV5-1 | CASSLGLADYNEQFF | TGCGCCAGCAGCTTGGGACTAGCGGACTACAATGAGCAGTTCTTC
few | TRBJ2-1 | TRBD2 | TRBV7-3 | CASRAGTSGTNEQFF | TGTGCCAGCAGGGCAGGGACTAGCGGGACCAATGAGCAGTTCTTC
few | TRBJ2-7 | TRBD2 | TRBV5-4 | CASSGGTSVYEQYF | TGTGCCAGCAGCGGGGGGACTAGCGTCTACGAGCAGTACTTC
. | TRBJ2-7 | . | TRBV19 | CASSNGRGLEQYF | TGTGCCAGTAGTAACGGAAGAGGGCTCGAGCAGTACTTC
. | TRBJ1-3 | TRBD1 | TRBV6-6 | CASSPNRDRVGNTIYF | TGTGCCAGCAGCCCCAACCGGGACAGGGTGGGAAACACCATATATTTT
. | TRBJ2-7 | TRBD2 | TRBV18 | CASSTTTAGVREQYF | TGTGCCAGCTCCACCACAACAGCGGGGGTAAGAGAGCAGTACTTC
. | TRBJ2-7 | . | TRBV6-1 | CASNAYEQYF | TGTGCCAGCAACGCGTACGAGCAGTACTTC
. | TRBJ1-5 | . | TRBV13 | CASSFEQANQPQHF | TGTGCCAGCAGCTTTGAGCAGGCTAATCAGCCCCAGCATTTT
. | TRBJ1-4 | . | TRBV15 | CATSSLNEKLFF | TGTGCCACCAGCAGTTTAAATGAAAAACTGTTTTTT
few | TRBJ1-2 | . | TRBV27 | CASSSADKYGYTF | TGTGCCAGCAGTTCCGCGGACAAGTATGGCTACACCTTC
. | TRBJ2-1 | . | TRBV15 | CATNPMRQSSYNEQFF | TGTGCCACCAACCCAATGAGGCAGAGCTCCTACAATGAGCAGTTCTTC
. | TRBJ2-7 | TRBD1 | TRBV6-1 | CASSEALQGTYEQYF | TGTGCCAGCAGTGAAGCCCTACAGGGGACCTACGAGCAGTACTTC
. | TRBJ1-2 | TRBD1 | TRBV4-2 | CASSQVDRGKNGYTF | TGTGCCAGCAGCCAAGTGGACAGGGGAAAGAATGGCTACACCTTC
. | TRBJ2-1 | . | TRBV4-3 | CASSQDRLFSLHNEQFF | TGCGCCAGCAGCCAAGATCGCCTATTTTCTCTTCACAATGAGCAGTTCTTC
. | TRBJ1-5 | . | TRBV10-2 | CASSEGQHFNQPQHF | TGCGCCAGCAGTGAGGGACAGCACTTCAATCAGCCCCAGCATTTT
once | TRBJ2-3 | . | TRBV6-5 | CASSYGTFTDTQYF | TGTGCCAGCAGTTACGGGACTTTCACAGATACGCAGTATTTT
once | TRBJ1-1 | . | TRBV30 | CAWGRGNTEAFF | TGTGCCTGGGGGAGGGGGAACACTGAAGCTTTCTTT
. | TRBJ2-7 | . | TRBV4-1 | CASSQISSGLSYF | TGCGCCAGCAGCCAGATTTCTTCGGGACTCAGCTACTTC
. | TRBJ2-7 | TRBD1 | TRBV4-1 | CASSQPGQGSYEQYF | TGCGCCAGCAGCCAGCCGGGACAGGGATCCTACGAGCAGTACTTC